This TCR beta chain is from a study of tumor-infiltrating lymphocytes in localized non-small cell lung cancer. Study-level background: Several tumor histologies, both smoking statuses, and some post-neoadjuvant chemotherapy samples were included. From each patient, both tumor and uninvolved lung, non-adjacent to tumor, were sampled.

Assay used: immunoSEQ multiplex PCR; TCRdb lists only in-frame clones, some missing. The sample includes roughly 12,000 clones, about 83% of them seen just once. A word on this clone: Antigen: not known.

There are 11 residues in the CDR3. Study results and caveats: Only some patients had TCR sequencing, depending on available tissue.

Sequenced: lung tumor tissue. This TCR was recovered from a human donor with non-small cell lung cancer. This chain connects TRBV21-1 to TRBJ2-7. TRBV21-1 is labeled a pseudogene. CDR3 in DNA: TGTGCCAGCAGCAACCGAAATGGGCAGTACTTC. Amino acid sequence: CASSNRNGQYF.